The T cell receptor beta chain under discussion was sequenced for a study of T cell changes during pregnancy in multiple sclerosis. CDR3 size: 13 residues. The V gene's germline CDR1 is SGHTA and CDR2 FQGNSA. V was clipped by 7 bases and J by 6 bases, with 13 bases between them. Measured with immunoSEQ multiplex PCR; TCRdb has only the in-frame clones, and not every one. The data contain 55,000 to 65,000 clones, around 90% of them singletons. The sequenced sample was peripheral blood, obtained in the first trimester of pregnancy. This receptor was obtained from a female donor in good health, enrolled as a control in a pregnancy study. This chain joins TRBV7-2 and TRBJ1-5; tentative D call: TRBD1 (5 bases). CDR3 bases: TGTGCCAGCACTCAGGGAACGGGTCAGCCCCAGCATTTT. Translated: CASTQGTGQPQHF. Together with reference TRBV7-2 and TRBJ1-5, the CDR3 gives the full variable domain: GAGVSQSPSNKVTEKGKDVELRCDPISGHTALYWYRQSLGQGLEFLIYFQGNSAPDKSGLPSDRFSAERTGGSVSTLTIQRTQQEDSAVYLCASTQGTGQPQHFGDGTRLSIL.